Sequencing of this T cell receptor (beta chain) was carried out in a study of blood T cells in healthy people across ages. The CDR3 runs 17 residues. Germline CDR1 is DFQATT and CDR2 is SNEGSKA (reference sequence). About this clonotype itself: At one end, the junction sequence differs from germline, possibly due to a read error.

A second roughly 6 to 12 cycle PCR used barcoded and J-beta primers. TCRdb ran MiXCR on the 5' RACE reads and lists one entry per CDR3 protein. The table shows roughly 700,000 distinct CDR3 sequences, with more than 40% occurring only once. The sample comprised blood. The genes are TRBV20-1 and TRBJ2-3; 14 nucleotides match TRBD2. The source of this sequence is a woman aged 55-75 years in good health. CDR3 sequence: CSVRRGLAGVFTDAQYF. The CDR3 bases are TGCAGTGTTAGACGGGGACTAGCGGGGGTATTCACAGATGCGCAGTATTTT.